The 22 T cell receptor beta chains listed next were all sequenced from one sample in a study of low-dose radiotherapy and immunotherapy resistance in tumors. TRAV- and TRBV-specific primers were used for first-strand cDNA, which covered alpha and beta chains. TCR amplification used around 20 PCR cycles, a constant-region primer and a V-primer adapter. MiXCR was run by TCRdb on the reads, yielding one entry per CDR3 protein. The sample includes under 35,000 distinct CDR3 sequences, about 49% of them seen just once. Time point described: after trial treatment. Documented treatment: LDRT plus nivolumab, ipilimumab, low-dose cyclophosphamide and aspirin (RACIN trial). This specimen was PBMCs, taken after low-dose radiotherapy plus immunotherapy. These receptors originate from a male donor with gallbladder cancer.

The chain is built from TRBV9 and TRBJ2-5; TRBD1 is a possible D gene (6 bases). With 4 bases removed from V and 1 base from J, the gap between germline ends came to 11 bases. Germline loops: CDR1 SGDLS, CDR2 YYNGEE. This CDR3 has 14 amino acids. The CDR3 reads CASSLGTIQETQYF. Written as DNA, the CDR3 is TGTGCCAGCAGCCTCGGGACAATCCAAGAGACCCAGTACTTC.

The rearrangement uses TRBV5-1 and TRBJ1-2; D is unresolved. V lost 4 bases and J lost 2, with 12 bases in between. The CDR3 loop spans 14 amino acids. In germline, CDR1 is SGHRS, CDR2 YFSETQ. The CDR3 is CASSQDGGNYGYTF. CDR3 sequence (DNA): TGCGCCAGCAGCCAGGACGGAGGCAACTATGGCTACACCTTC.

This rearrangement joins TRBV29-1 to TRBJ2-3; D possibly corresponds to TRBD1 (5 bases). The V gene's germline CDR1 is SQVTM and CDR2 ANQGSEA. This CDR3 is 14 amino acids long. The ends were cut back, 2 bases at V and 5 bases at J, with 14 bases in the middle. The CDR3, as DNA: TGCAGCGTTGAACGGACACCCCTTGGAGATACGCAGTATTTT. As protein: CSVERTPLGDTQYF.

This clonotype ranks as medium-sized. This chain uses TRBV5-1 with TRBJ2-3; 9 positions match TRBD2. V shed 0 bases, J shed 5 bases, and the junction held 7 bases outside the gene matches. Germline CDR1 is SGHRS and CDR2 is YFSETQ. The length of the CDR3 is 16 residues. The CDR3 DNA reads TGCGCCAGCAGCTTGGGAGCGGGAGGATCGGTAGATACGCAGTATTTT. It yields the protein CASSLGAGGSVDTQYF. Complete variable domain (other parts from reference TRBV5-1 and TRBJ2-3): KAGVTQTPRYLIKTRGQQVTLSCSPISGHRSVSWYQQTPGQGLQFLFEYFSETQRNKGNFPGRFSGRQFSNSRSEMNVSTLELGDSALYLCASSLGAGGSVDTQYFGPGTRLTVL.

The sample holds many counts of this clonotype. V usage is TRBV3-1 and J usage is TRBJ2-2; 7 positions match TRBD2. From germline, CDR1 is LGHDT and CDR2 YNNKEL (reference sequence). The CDR3 is made up of 17 amino acids. V shed 5 bases and J 4 bases; nucleotides not matched to a gene: 13. CDR3 residues: CASSVSRELSGTGELFF. The CDR3 nucleotides are TGTGCCAGCAGCGTCTCGCGGGAGTTGTCCGGCACCGGGGAGCTGTTTTTT.

As concerns this clonotype: One base separates it from a far larger clone, so it is likely a read error. The chain combines TRBV11-2 with TRBJ2-7; tentatively, D is TRBD2 (6 bases). CDR3 length: 17 residues. V was pared by 4 bases and J by 7 bases, with 26 bases between. In germline, CDR1 is SGHAT, CDR2 FQNNGV. CDR3 region: CASSSRPGLLSYNEQYF. In DNA, the CDR3 is TGTGCCAGCAGCTCGAGACCGGGACTGCTTTCCTACAATGAGCAGTACTTC.

In this sample, this clonotype is medium-sized. The V call is TRBV19, the J call TRBJ2-3; 8 nucleotides align to TRBD2. The germline V gene has CDR1 LNHDA and CDR2 SQIVND (reference sequence). The J segment lost 1 base and the V segment lost 3 bases, leaving 3 bases of the junction unmatched. The CDR3 contains 15 residues. The CDR3 spells CASSIRRGGTDTQYF. The CDR3 DNA reads TGTGCCAGTAGTATTCGGCGGGGGGGCACAGATACGCAGTATTTT.

With regard to this clonotype: This sequence is one base from a far larger clone and is likely a read error. The chain recombines TRBV7-2 with TRBJ2-7; D gene ambiguous. Trimming took 3 bases from V and 7 from J, leaving 7 bases between them. CDR1 is SGHTA, CDR2 FQGNSA, per germline. The CDR3 is 11 residues long. The CDR3 loop reads CASSFLDEQYF. Here the CDR3 DNA reads TGTGCCAGCAGCTTTCTGGATGAGCAGTACTTC.

The chain recombines TRBV28 with TRBJ2-7; TRBD2 might be the D (6 bases). There are 14 residues in the CDR3. Germline values: CDR1 MDHEN, CDR2 SYDVKM. The V end was cut by 4 bases, the J end by 6 bases, with 16 bases between. CDR3 sequence: CASSSPAGLAEQYF. CDR3 nucleotide sequence: TGTGCCAGCAGTTCACCCGCGGGATTGGCCGAGCAGTACTTC.

J is TRBJ2-7 and V is TRBV12-3 or TRBV12-4; 10 positions match TRBD2. The CDR3 sequence is 16 residues long. The junction had 10 bases not matched to a gene; V was cut back by 6 bases and J by 2 bases. The CDR3 spells CASRDSSGGLTYEQYF. DNA of the CDR3: TGTGCCAGCAGGGACTCTAGCGGGGGCCTGACCTACGAGCAGTACTTC.

Ten or more counts support this clonotype. The chain has TRBV7-8 and TRBJ2-3, with D possibly TRBD2 on 6 matching bases. V was cut by 5 bases and J by 2 bases, with 17 bases left in between. The CDR3 has 16 amino acids. Germline assignment: CDR1 SGHVS and CDR2 FQNEAQ. CDR3 in DNA: TGTGCCAGCAGCCTGGGCGCGGGACGTCCCACAGATACGCAGTATTTT. This encodes CASSLGAGRPTDTQYF.

This clonotype occurred many times. This rearrangement joins TRBV4-1 to TRBJ1-5; unclear D gene. From germline, CDR1 is MGHRA and CDR2 YSYEKL. V shed 3 bases and J shed 2 bases, with 8 bases lying between them. The CDR3 is made up of 14 amino acids. The CDR3, as DNA: TGCGCCAGCAGCCAGTGGATTGGCAATCAGCCCCAGCATTTT. Protein sequence: CASSQWIGNQPQHF.

The gene calls are TRBV9 and TRBJ2-1; D unresolved. V shed 0 bases and J shed 4 bases, with 8 bases lying between them. The germline gives CDR1 SGDLS, CDR2 YYNGEE. The CDR3 consists of 14 residues. CDR3 DNA: TGTGCCAGCAGCGTAGTTGGCGGATACAATGAGCAGTTCTTC. Protein: CASSVVGGYNEQFF.

The chain uses TRBV28 and TRBJ2-5; D is unresolved. V dropped 3 bases and J dropped 2 bases, with 19 bases sitting between them. This CDR3 spans 17 amino acids. CDR1 is MDHEN and CDR2 is SYDVKM in the germline V gene. The CDR3 is CASSFEQLLTRQETQYF. The CDR3 nucleotides are TGTGCCAGCAGTTTCGAACAACTACTAACGCGACAAGAGACCCAGTACTTC.

Ten or more counts support this clonotype. The CDR3, as DNA: TGCAGCGTTCTGAAGGGTGACAATGAGCAGTTCTTC. Its protein is CSVLKGDNEQFF. The chain carries TRBV29-1 and TRBJ2-1; D is unclear. Trimming removed 5 bases at V and 5 bases at J, with 10 bases between. There are 12 residues in the CDR3. Germline CDR1 SQVTM, CDR2 ANQGSEA.

The chain employs TRBV12-3 or TRBV12-4 and TRBJ1-4; D remains unclear. Trimming cost V 1 base and J 0 bases, with 6 bases left between them. The CDR3 covers 15 residues. CDR3 coding DNA: TGTGCCAGCAGTTTAGTCGGAGCAACTAATGAAAAACTGTTTTTT. This codes for CASSLVGATNEKLFF.

This clonotype showed up just once. The chain joins TRBV25-1 to TRBJ2-5; 9 nucleotides match TRBD1. The CDR3 consists of 14 residues. The trim removed 0 bases at V and 5 bases at J, leaving 1 base unmatched. Germline loops: CDR1 MGHDK, CDR2 SYGVNS. CDR3 nucleotides: TGTGCCAGCAGTGAATATGACAGGGGGGAGACCCAGTACTTC. Residues: CASSEYDRGETQYF.

Details on this clonotype: This probably arose from a read error, given a far larger clone one base away. The chain combines TRBV17 with TRBJ1-5; the table's D gene call, TRBD1, was not cross checked with the DNA. TRBV17 is marked as an open reading frame, function uncertain. The CDR3 totals 16 residues. The CDR3 reads CTSSQKARIGNQPQHF. The CDR3 DNA reads TGCACCAGCAGTCAAAAGGCCCGGATTGGCAATCAGCCCCAGCATTTT.

Within the sample, this clonotype is medium-sized. The chain carries TRBV29-1 and TRBJ2-1; D possibly corresponds to TRBD2 (6 bases). Germline V gene lookup returns CDR1 SQVTM and CDR2 ANQGSEA. The V and J ends lost 5 bases and 2 bases respectively, with 13 bases between them. The CDR3 totals 14 residues. For the CDR3, the DNA is TGCAGCGTTCGCGGGACGAGAACCTACAATGAGCAGTTCTTC. It yields the protein CSVRGTRTYNEQFF.

By sample share, this clonotype is medium-sized. The rearrangement links TRBV12-3 or TRBV12-4 to TRBJ2-1; the D gene is possibly TRBD2 (6 bases). The CDR3 length is 10 residues. Trimming stripped 8 bases from V and 9 bases from J, with 8 bases between. CDR3 sequence reads: CASGEVEQFF. Written as DNA, the CDR3 is TGTGCCAGCGGGGAGGTTGAGCAGTTCTTC.

By sample fraction, this clonotype is medium-sized. The rearrangement uses TRBV12-3 or TRBV12-4 and TRBJ2-2, with TRBD1 matching 10 bases. The CDR3 spans 14 residues. Trimming took 6 bases from V and 8 from J; bases not matched to a gene: 6. CDR3 amino acids: CASSRDRGFGELFF. The CDR3 nucleotides are TGTGCCAGCAGCCGGGACAGGGGTTTTGGGGAGCTGTTTTTT.

The V and J genes are TRBV19 and TRBJ2-2; perhaps TRBD1 as D (5 bases). The CDR3 length is 14 residues. Germline assignment: CDR1 LNHDA and CDR2 SQIVND (reference sequence). V was shortened by 1 base and J by 4 bases, with 7 bases between the two germline ends. The CDR3 DNA reads TGTGCCAGTAGTATAGCTCAGGGCACCGGGGAGCTGTTTTTT. Its protein product is CASSIAQGTGELFF.